Presented here are 20 T cell receptor beta chains from one specimen sequenced in a study of read filtering for tumor transcriptome and immune sequencing. The library was built from about 400 ng RNA with molecular barcoded adaptors for alpha/delta and beta/gamma chains. MiXCR, run by TCRdb on the reads, gives a single entry per CDR3 protein. Of some 40,000 distinct CDR3 sequences in the sample, over 9.5% were seen once. Sequencing input: a population of CD138-negative cells sorted from bone marrow. The origin of the receptors is a donor aged 40 or over with multiple myeloma.

This clonotype was counted many times. This chain links TRBV18 with TRBJ2-1; 11 nucleotides align to TRBD1. Germline trimming cut 3 bases from V and 8 bases from J; bases unmatched to any gene: 9. Germline CDR1 is KGHSH and CDR2 is LQKENI. The CDR3 totals 16 residues. This chain's CDR3 is CASSPLTGQGVYEQFF. The CDR3 bases are TGTGCCAGCTCACCGCTCACGGGACAGGGGGTGTATGAGCAGTTCTTC.

This clonotype appeared many times. The junction differs from germline at one of its ends, possibly a read error. The chain links TRBV7-2 to TRBJ1-4; possible D gene TRBD1, 6 bases. The CDR3 consists of 14 residues. Germline CDR1 and CDR2: SGHTA and FQGNSA. CDR3 sequence: CASSSDRTNEELFF. The DNA of the CDR3 is TGTGCCAGCAGCTCTGACAGGACTAATGAAGAACTGTTTTTT.

The chain couples TRBV6-1 to TRBJ2-3, with TRBD2 matching over 9 bases. Germline V CDR1 and CDR2: MNHNS, SASEGT. With 3 bases clipped from V and 2 bases from J, the junction kept 3 bases outside the gene matches. The CDR3 covers 15 residues. This CDR3 is CASSDLAGYTDTQYF. CDR3 DNA: TGTGCCAGCAGTGACCTAGCGGGGTACACAGATACGCAGTATTTT.

This clonotype was seen repeatedly, ten times or more. This chain joins TRBV10-3 and TRBJ1-1; 9 bases agree with TRBD1. Per the germline V gene, CDR1 is ENHRY and CDR2 is SYGVKD. J gave up 5 bases and V 6 bases, and 7 bases lay outside the gene matches. The CDR3 totals 14 residues. DNA for the CDR3: TGTGCCATCAGGATGGGACAGGGTCAAACTGAAGCTTTCTTT. It encodes CAIRMGQGQTEAFF.

The sample holds many counts of this clonotype. The chain couples TRBV20-1 to TRBJ1-1; D remains ambiguous. CDR3 length: 13 amino acids. The V gene's germline CDR1 is DFQATT and CDR2 SNEGSKA (reference sequence). V lost 4 bases and J 1 base, leaving 10 bases between the germline ends. The CDR3, as DNA: TGCAGTGCTATGGAGGGTTGGAACACTGAAGCTTTCTTT. Its translation: CSAMEGWNTEAFF.

Ten or more counts support this clonotype. The rearrangement links TRBV5-5 to TRBJ2-2; 7 bases map to TRBD2. CDR1 SGHKS and CDR2 YYEKEE come from the germline V gene (reference sequence). The CDR3 is made up of 15 amino acids. The trim removed 4 bases at V and 0 bases at J, leaving 3 bases unmatched. CDR3 amino acids: CASSDRGANTGELFF. For the CDR3, the DNA is TGTGCCAGCAGCGACCGGGGGGCGAACACCGGGGAGCTGTTTTTT. Complete variable domain (other parts from reference TRBV5-5 and TRBJ2-2): DAGVTQSPTHLIKTRGQQVTLRCSPISGHKSVSWYQQVLGQGPQFIFQYYEKEERGRGNFPDRFSARQFPNYSSELNVNALLLGDSALYLCASSDRGANTGELFFGEGSRLTVL.

This clonotype was seen ten or more times. This chain links TRBV28 with TRBJ1-1; D not certain. The V gene's germline CDR1 is MDHEN and CDR2 SYDVKM. The V end was cut by 0 bases, the J end by 1 base, with 3 bases between. The CDR3 spans 13 residues. The CDR3: CASSLWGNTEAFF. DNA for the CDR3: TGTGCCAGCAGTTTATGGGGGAACACTGAAGCTTTCTTT.

Many counts were recorded for this clonotype. This rearrangement joins TRBV15 to TRBJ1-1, with D perhaps TRBD1 (5 bases). Germline CDR1 and CDR2: LNHNV and YYDKDF (reference sequence). Trimming pared 1 base from V and 6 bases from J, leaving 9 bases between. The CDR3 has 13 residues. The CDR3 is CATSRGDVPEAFF. In nucleotides, the CDR3 is TGTGCCACCAGCAGAGGGGACGTTCCTGAAGCTTTCTTT.

This clonotype was counted many times. The chain couples TRBV7-2 to TRBJ2-1; 10 bases are a match to TRBD1. Germline V lookup: CDR1 SGHTA, CDR2 FQGNSA. J lost 3 bases, V lost 4 bases, and 6 bases had no gene match. CDR3 length: 16 residues. Written as DNA, the CDR3 is TGTGCCAGCAGCTCAGGGACAGGGGCTTACTACAATGAGCAGTTCTTC. Protein sequence: CASSSGTGAYYNEQFF.

This clonotype was recorded a few times. A read error likely explains this, since a far larger clone differs by one base. The chain couples TRBV2 to TRBJ2-1; 9 bases agree with TRBD2. With 6 bases clipped from V and 8 bases from J, the junction kept 11 bases outside the gene matches. The CDR3 spans 15 residues. In germline, CDR1 is SNHLY, CDR2 FYNNEI. In DNA, the CDR3 is TGTGCCAGCAGCCAGGAGGTAGCGGGGGTGGATGAGCAGTTCTTC. Translated: CASSQEVAGVDEQFF.

In this sample, this clonotype turned up many times. The chain is built from TRBV15 and TRBJ1-2; the D is unclear. Germline CDR1 and CDR2: LNHNV and YYDKDF (reference sequence). The CDR3 loop spans 15 amino acids. V was pared by 0 bases and J by 3 bases, with 11 bases between. The CDR3 DNA is TGTGCCACCAGCAGAGATCTAGCAACGGACTATGGCTACACCTTC. It encodes CATSRDLATDYGYTF.

This clonotype was seen a handful of times. The rearrangement joins TRBV7-2 to TRBJ2-3; D may be TRBD1 or TRBD2 (5 bases each). Germline V gene data show CDR1 as SGHTA and CDR2 as FQGNSA. CDR3 size: 15 residues. Between the trimmed V and J ends, which lost 1 base and 1 base, there was a span of 9 bases. The DNA for the CDR3 is TGTGCCAGCAGCTTAGACGTGGGGGGCACAGATACGCAGTATTTT. Translating it yields CASSLDVGGTDTQYF.

About this clonotype itself: This sequence may be a read error, since a much larger clone differs from it by one base. J is TRBJ2-2 and V is TRBV24-1; TRBD1 agrees at 8 bases. The CDR3 sequence is 18 residues long. Per germline, CDR1 KGHDR and CDR2 SFDVKD. J was trimmed by 3 bases and V by 1 base; bases with no gene match: 9. The CDR3 protein is CATSDFGQGEVDTGELFF. The CDR3, as DNA: TGTGCCACCAGTGATTTTGGACAGGGAGAGGTCGACACCGGGGAGCTGTTTTTT.

The table lists this clonotype with many counts. The chain employs TRBV13 and TRBJ2-3, with TRBD2 matching over 11 bases. The V and J ends lost 5 bases and 3 bases, in that order; junction bases with no gene match: 4. The CDR3 has 15 amino acids. Germline V CDR1 and CDR2: PRHDT, FYEKMQ (reference sequence). CDR3 residues: CASSLRLAGTDTQYF. CDR3 in DNA: TGTGCCAGCAGCCTTCGACTAGCGGGGACAGATACGCAGTATTTT.

A remark on this clonotype: A much larger clone differs by one base, so this may be a read error. The chain combines TRBV11-2 with TRBJ2-1, with D perhaps TRBD1 (6 bases). Per the germline V gene, CDR1 is SGHAT and CDR2 is FQNNGV. V shed 5 bases and J shed 5 bases, with 10 bases lying between them. The CDR3 loop spans 13 amino acids. The CDR3 reads CASSTTGHNEQFF. The DNA of the CDR3 is TGTGCCAGCAGCACTACAGGGCACAATGAGCAGTTCTTC.

This clonotype was seen ten or more times. V gene TRBV5-5 combines with J gene TRBJ2-3; tentatively, D is TRBD1 (6 bases). The CDR3 has 15 amino acids. V lost 0 bases and J 2 bases, leaving 10 bases between the germline ends. Germline assignment: CDR1 SGHKS and CDR2 YYEKEE (reference sequence). The CDR3 protein is CASSLGRTVTDTQYF. The CDR3 DNA sequence: TGTGCCAGCAGCTTGGGACGGACAGTCACAGATACGCAGTATTTT.

As to this clonotype: This may come from a read error, since a much larger clone is one base off. The chain recombines TRBV24-1 with TRBJ2-7; perhaps TRBD2 as D (5 bases). In germline, CDR1 is KGHDR, CDR2 SFDVKD. The CDR3 spans 12 residues. This CDR3 is CATSVGGYGQYF. The CDR3 region has the DNA TGTGCCACCAGTGTAGGAGGATACGGGCAGTACTTC.

Many counts were recorded for this clonotype. The chain combines TRBV18 with TRBJ2-7, with TRBD1 as a possible D gene (5 bases). The CDR3 is made up of 15 amino acids. V lost 0 bases to trimming and J lost 2 bases, with 11 bases between them. Germline V gene sequence: CDR1 KGHSH, CDR2 LQKENI. As DNA, the CDR3 is TGTGCCAGCTCACCACCAGGGGCAGGTCCCTACGAGCAGTACTTC. Translated, it gives CASSPPGAGPYEQYF.

This clonotype was recorded many times. The rearrangement joins TRBV20-1 to TRBJ2-7, with D maybe TRBD2 (6 bases). The CDR3 is made up of 15 amino acids. Germline-derived CDR1 and CDR2 are DFQATT and SNEGSKA (reference sequence). V was trimmed by 3 bases and J by 1 base, leaving 16 bases between them. The CDR3 nucleotides read TGCAGTGCTAGCGGATATCTGGGGGGTTCCTACGAGCAGTACTTC. Translation gives CSASGYLGGSYEQYF.

This clonotype was counted many times. V gene TRBV7-3 combines with J gene TRBJ2-1; tentative D call: TRBD1 (6 bases). The CDR3 totals 15 residues. Germline V gene sequence: CDR1 SGHTA, CDR2 FQGTGA. Trimming removed 4 bases from V and 6 bases from J, with 16 bases in between. The CDR3 DNA sequence: TGTGCCAGCAGCTCTAGTGGACAGCGATCCAATGAGCAGTTCTTC. Its translation: CASSSSGQRSNEQFF. The whole variable domain, filled in from reference TRBV7-3 and TRBJ2-1, reads GAGVSQTPSNKVTEKGKYVELRCDPISGHTALYWYRQSLGQGPEFLIYFQGTGAADDSGLPNDRFFAVRPEGSVSTLKIQRTERGDSAVYLCASSSSGQRSNEQFFGPGTRLTVL.